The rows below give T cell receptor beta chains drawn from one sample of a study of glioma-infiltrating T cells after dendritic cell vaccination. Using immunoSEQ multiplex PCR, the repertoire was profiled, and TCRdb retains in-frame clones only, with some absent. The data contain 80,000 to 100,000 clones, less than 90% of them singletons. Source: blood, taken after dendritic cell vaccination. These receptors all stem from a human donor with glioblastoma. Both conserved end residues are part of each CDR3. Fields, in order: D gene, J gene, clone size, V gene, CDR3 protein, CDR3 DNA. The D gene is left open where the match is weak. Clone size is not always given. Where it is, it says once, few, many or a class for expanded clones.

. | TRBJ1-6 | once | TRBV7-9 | CASSFFREVDSPLHF | TGTGCCAGCAGCTTCTTCAGGGAGGTAGATTCACCCCTCCACTTT
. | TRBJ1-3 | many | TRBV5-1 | CASSLSRSGNTIYF | TGCGCCAGCAGCTTGTCCCGCTCTGGAAACACCATATATTTT
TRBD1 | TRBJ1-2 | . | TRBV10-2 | CASSRDRNYGYTF | TGCGCCAGCAGTCGGGACAGGAACTATGGCTACACCTTC
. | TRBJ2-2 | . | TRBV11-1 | CASTPAGREHTGELFF | TGTGCCAGCACTCCCGCGGGACGGGAACACACCGGGGAGCTGTTTTTT
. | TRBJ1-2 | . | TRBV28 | CASSLYGGANYGYTF | TGTGCCAGCAGTTTATATGGAGGGGCGAACTATGGCTACACCTTC
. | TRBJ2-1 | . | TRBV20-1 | CSASKTGLTFF | TGCAGTGCTAGCAAGACAGGTTTGACGTTCTTC
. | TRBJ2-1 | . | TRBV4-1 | CASSPPRPETKQFF | TGCGCCAGCAGCCCTCCGAGGCCAGAGACGAAGCAGTTCTTC
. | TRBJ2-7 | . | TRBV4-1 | CASSYLLNPIYEQYF | TGCGCCAGCAGCTACCTACTTAACCCTATTTACGAGCAGTACTTC
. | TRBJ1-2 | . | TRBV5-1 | CASSLVPAGTNYGYTF | TGCGCCAGCAGCTTGGTACCCGCAGGAACCAACTATGGCTACACCTTC
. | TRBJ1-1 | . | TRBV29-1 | CSAPGGAGGLGTEAFF | TGCAGCGCCCCGGGGGGGGCAGGTGGGCTCGGCACTGAAGCTTTCTTT
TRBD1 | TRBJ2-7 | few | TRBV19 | CASSIVGQGPYEQYF | TGTGCCAGTAGTATAGTAGGACAGGGGCCCTACGAGCAGTACTTC
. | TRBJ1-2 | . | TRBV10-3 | CAISDWQGYGYTF | TGTGCCATCAGTGACTGGCAGGGCTACGGCTACACCTTC
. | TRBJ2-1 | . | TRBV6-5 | CASSYFGGASEQFF | TGTGCCAGCAGTTACTTCGGTGGGGCGTCAGAGCAGTTCTTC
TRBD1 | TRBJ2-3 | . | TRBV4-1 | CASSQAQLQGPSTDTQYF | TGCGCCAGCAGCCAAGCCCAACTACAGGGGCCTAGCACAGATACGCAGTATTTT
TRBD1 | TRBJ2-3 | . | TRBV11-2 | CASSFVPGQGLGSTDTQYF | TGTGCCAGCAGCTTCGTCCCGGGACAGGGTCTTGGGAGCACAGATACGCAGTATTTT
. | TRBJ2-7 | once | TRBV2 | CASSEGRNNYEQYF | TGTGCCAGCAGTGAAGGCAGGAACAACTACGAGCAGTACTTC
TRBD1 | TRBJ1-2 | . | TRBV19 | CASSARTGDGYTF | TGTGCCAGTAGTGCCAGGACAGGGGATGGCTACACCTTC
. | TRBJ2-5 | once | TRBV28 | CASSDLAETQYF | TGTGCCAGCAGTGATTTGGCAGAGACCCAGTACTTC
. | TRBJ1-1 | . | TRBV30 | CAWMRDGYTEAFF | TGTGCCTGGATGCGGGACGGGTATACTGAAGCTTTCTTT
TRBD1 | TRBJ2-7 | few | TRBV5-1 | CASSPGQGVEYEQYF | TGCGCCAGCAGCCCGGGACAGGGGGTGGAGTACGAGCAGTACTTC